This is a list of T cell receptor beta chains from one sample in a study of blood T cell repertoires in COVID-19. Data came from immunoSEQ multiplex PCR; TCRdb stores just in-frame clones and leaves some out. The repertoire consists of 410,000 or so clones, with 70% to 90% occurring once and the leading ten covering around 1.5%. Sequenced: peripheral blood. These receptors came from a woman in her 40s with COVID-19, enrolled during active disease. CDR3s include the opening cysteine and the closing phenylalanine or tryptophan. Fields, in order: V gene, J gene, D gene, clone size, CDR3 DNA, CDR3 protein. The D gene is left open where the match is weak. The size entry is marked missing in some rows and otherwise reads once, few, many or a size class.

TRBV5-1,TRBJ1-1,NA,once,TGCGCCAGCAGCTTGGGGGCCGGGGTGAACACTGAAGCTTTCTTT,CASSLGAGVNTEAFF
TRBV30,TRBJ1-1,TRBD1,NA,TGTGCCTGGAGTGCCACAGGGGGTGATCCACCTTTCTTT,CAWSATGGDPPFF
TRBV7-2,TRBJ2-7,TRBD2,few,TGTGCCAGCAGCTTAGGACTAGCTGCGGGTTACGAGCAGTACTTC,CASSLGLAAGYEQYF
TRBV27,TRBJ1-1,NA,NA,TGTGCCAGCAGTCCGGCGGGACCGAACACTGAAGCTTTCTTT,CASSPAGPNTEAFF
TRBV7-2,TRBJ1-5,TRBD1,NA,TGTGCCAGCAGCTTAGGGACAGGGAGAGATCAGCCCCAGCATTTT,CASSLGTGRDQPQHF
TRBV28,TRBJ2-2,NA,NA,TGTGCCAGCAGTTTCCGGAACACCGGGGAGCTGTTTTTT,CASSFRNTGELFF
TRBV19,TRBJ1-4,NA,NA,TGTGCCAGCCGGCCCCCGGGGAAGGCTAATGAAAAACTGTTTTTT,CASRPPGKANEKLFF
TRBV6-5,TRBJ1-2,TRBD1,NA,TGTGCCAGCAGTTACTCCCCAGACAGGGAGGATGGCTACACCTTC,CASSYSPDREDGYTF
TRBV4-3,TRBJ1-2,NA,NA,TGCGCCAGCAGCCAATCGGACAGACCCTATGGCTACACCTTC,CASSQSDRPYGYTF
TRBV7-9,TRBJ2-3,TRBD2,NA,TGTGCCAGCAGCTCCCGGACTAGCGGGAATCGGTGGGGCACAGATACGCAGTATTTT,CASSSRTSGNRWGTDTQYF